Below are 32 T cell receptor beta chains sequenced from a single sample in a study of metastatic and nonmetastatic thyroid tumors. There were no patients who had received any treatment before thyroid surgery. TCRdb reanalyzed the PCR reads via MiXCR. The data contain some 23,000 clones, roughly 11% of them singletons. The specimen sequenced was blood. Every receptor here comes from a female donor with papillary thyroid cancer or a benign thyroid nodule (not recorded which). Some clones in this sample may be carry-over from other donors' samples.

The chain links TRBV7-2 to TRBJ2-3; no clear D gene. The germline CDR1 and CDR2 sequences are SGHTA and FQGNSA. V lost 1 base, J lost 2 bases, and 7 bases lay in between. This CDR3 is built from 14 residues. CDR3 sequence reads: CASSLVATTDTQYF. The DNA of the CDR3 is TGTGCCAGCAGCTTAGTGGCGACCACAGATACGCAGTATTTT.

The J gene is TRBJ2-7, the V gene TRBV20-1, with 10 bases lining up with TRBD1. Trimming removed 5 bases from V and 7 bases from J; junction bases left unmatched: 11. Germline V gene sequence: CDR1 DFQATT, CDR2 SNEGSKA (reference sequence). The CDR3 covers 14 residues. The CDR3 sequence: CSASGTGAAGEQYF. CDR3 coding DNA: TGCAGTGCTTCCGGGACAGGGGCTGCGGGGGAGCAGTACTTC.

This clone appeared once. The chain joins TRBV7-2 to TRBJ1-5, with D possibly TRBD1 on 5 matching bases. The CDR3 is 15 residues long. Germline CDR1 SGHTA, CDR2 FQGNSA. Trimming took 7 bases from V and 7 from J, leaving 20 bases between them. As DNA, the CDR3 is TGTGCCAGCAACCCGGGGCGTGGGGGTGGGCAGCCCCAGCATTTT. This sequence encodes CASNPGRGGGQPQHF.

Only a few counts were recorded for this clone. A junction boundary mismatches the germline segment, possibly from a read error. The chain links TRBV28 to TRBJ1-1; D is unclear. The CDR3 is made up of 15 amino acids. CDR1 MDHEN and CDR2 SYDVKM come from the germline V gene. DNA of the CDR3: TGTGCCTGCAGTTTACCGAAGTCCGTGAACACTGAAGCTTTCTTT. Translation: CACSLPKSVNTEAFF.

This clone was observed many times. This sequence joins TRBV5-1 and TRBJ2-7, with TRBD2 matching 7 bases. The CDR3 extends over 12 amino acids. J gave up 6 bases and V 3 bases, and 3 bases lay outside the gene matches. The germline V gene encodes CDR1 SGHRS and CDR2 YFSETQ. CDR3 DNA sequence: TGCGCCAGCAGCTCTCCGGGGGGCGAGCAGTACTTC. Translating gives CASSSPGGEQYF.

Comment on this clone: An end of the junction differs from the germline gene, which may be a read error. This chain joins TRBV28 and TRBJ2-1, with a possible D match to TRBD1 (5 bases). The CDR3 runs 16 residues. Per germline, CDR1 MDHEN and CDR2 SYDVKM. The CDR3 sequence: CASSGAQASSYNDQFF. CDR3 DNA: TGTGCCAGCAGTGGGGCTCAGGCGAGCTCCTACAATGATCAGTTCTTC.

This clone was recorded at least ten times. The chain couples TRBV24-1 to TRBJ2-2; D call uncertain. The CDR3 sequence is 15 residues long. Between the trimmed V and J ends, which lost 3 bases and 2 bases, there was a span of 9 bases. Germline values: CDR1 KGHDR, CDR2 SFDVKD. CDR3 sequence reads: CATSDRTKNTGELFF. CDR3 DNA sequence: TGTGCCACCAGTGATCGAACGAAAAACACCGGGGAGCTGTTTTTT.

This clone was detected ten times or more. DNA for the CDR3: TGTGCCAGCAGCCCCTTGACTAGCGGGAGGAACACCGGGGAGCTGTTTTTT. Encoded protein: CASSPLTSGRNTGELFF. The V and J genes are TRBV11-1 and TRBJ2-2, with 12 positions matching TRBD2. CDR3 size: 17 residues. Trimming took 5 bases from V and 1 from J; bases not matched to a gene: 5. Germline assignment: CDR1 SGHAT and CDR2 FQDESV (reference sequence).

With regard to this clone: This may be a read error: a much more frequent sequence differs by one nucleotide. This chain links TRBV20-1 with TRBJ2-1; TRBD1 or TRBD2 may be the D gene (6 bases each). The CDR3 contains 15 residues. Trimming stripped 6 bases from V and 8 bases from J, with 23 bases between. Germline V gene data show CDR1 as DFQATT and CDR2 as SNEGSKA (reference sequence). The CDR3 nucleotides are TGCAGTGCCAACGAGGGGATAGCGAGGGGGGATGAGCAGTTCTTC. It specifies CSANEGIARGDEQFF.

This clone was seen many times. This sequence joins TRBV30 and TRBJ2-5; D unresolved. The V end lost 0 bases, the J end lost 5 bases, and 4 bases lay between the germline ends. Germline V gene data show CDR1 as GTSNPN and CDR2 as SVGIG (reference sequence). The CDR3 has 11 residues. The CDR3 loop reads CAWSVGETQYF. The CDR3 coding sequence is TGTGCCTGGAGTGTCGGGGAGACCCAGTACTTC.

At least ten counts were recorded for this clone. The chain joins TRBV12-3 or TRBV12-4 to TRBJ2-3, with a possible D match to TRBD2 (6 bases). V shed 2 bases and J shed 2 bases, with 14 bases lying between them. The CDR3 runs to 16 residues. The CDR3 DNA reads TGTGCCAGCAGTTTATTTGGGGGGAGCGACACAGATACGCAGTATTTT. Protein product: CASSLFGGSDTDTQYF.

Many counts were recorded for this clone. This chain connects TRBV5-8 to TRBJ1-2; D remains unclear. The CDR3 is 14 amino acids. CDR1 is SGHTS, CDR2 YDEGEE, per germline. V gave up 6 bases and J gave up 8 bases, with 20 bases separating them. The CDR3 here is CASNRVGRARGYTF. CDR3 in DNA: TGTGCCAGCAACCGGGTAGGGCGGGCACGGGGCTACACCTTC.

At least ten counts were recorded for this clone. The rearrangement uses TRBV20-1 and TRBJ2-1; weak D call: TRBD2 (5 bases). The germline V gene has CDR1 DFQATT and CDR2 SNEGSKA (reference sequence). The CDR3 is 12 amino acids. Trimming stripped 3 bases from V and 7 bases from J, with 10 bases between. Written as DNA, the CDR3 is TGCAGTGCTAGGGAGGAGACGAATGAGCAGTTCTTC. It specifies CSAREETNEQFF.

This clone has a count of ten or more. The chain is built from TRBV12-3 or TRBV12-4 and TRBJ2-5; D may be TRBD2 (6 bases). This CDR3 has 17 residues. Trimming pared 3 bases from V and 5 bases from J, leaving 22 bases between. The CDR3 DNA is TGTGCCAGCAGTTTGAGAGTAGCGACGCTCCGGGGGGAGACCCAGTACTTC. Protein product: CASSLRVATLRGETQYF.

This clone is labeled as medium-sized. The chain joins TRBV6-5 to TRBJ2-7; the D gene could be TRBD1 or TRBD2 (5 bases each). The ends were cut back, 0 bases at V and 5 bases at J, with 11 bases in the middle. CDR3 length: 14 residues. Germline V gene lookup returns CDR1 MNHEY and CDR2 SVGAGI. This CDR3 is CASSYSPGRDEQYF. The CDR3 region has the DNA TGTGCCAGCAGTTACTCTCCGGGGCGGGACGAGCAGTACTTC.

V and J are TRBV20-1 and TRBJ2-7; 10 nucleotides line up with TRBD2. The V segment lost 6 bases and the J segment 0 bases; nucleotides outside the gene matches: 8. Germline V gene sequence: CDR1 DFQATT, CDR2 SNEGSKA (reference sequence). This CDR3 spans 15 amino acids. The CDR3 region has the DNA TGCAGTGCCTTCACTAGCGGGACTGCCTCCTACGAGCAGTACTTC. Translated, it gives CSAFTSGTASYEQYF.

This clone was recorded many times. This specimen includes other DNA sequences encoding the same CDR3. This chain links TRBV6-1 with TRBJ1-1, with D uncertain. CDR3 size: 13 residues. V lost 6 bases, J lost 5 bases, and 13 bases lay in between. Per the germline V gene, CDR1 is MNHNS and CDR2 is SASEGT. CDR3 in amino acids: CASRPEGGTEAFF. In DNA, the CDR3 is TGTGCCAGCAGGCCAGAGGGTGGGACTGAAGCTTTCTTT.

Worth noting for this clone: This may be a read error, as it is one base from a much larger clone. The chain has TRBV29-1 and TRBJ2-2; 9 bases fit TRBD2. CDR3 size: 13 residues. CDR1 is SQVTM and CDR2 is ANQGSEA in the germline V gene. The CDR3: CSAVSSGTGELVF. The CDR3 region has the DNA TGCAGCGCCGTCTCTAGCGGGACCGGGGAGCTGGTTTTT.

This clone was found a few times. V gene TRBV4-3 combines with J gene TRBJ2-5; 12 nucleotides line up with TRBD2. The germline gives CDR1 LGHNA, CDR2 YSLEER. V was clipped by 4 bases and J by 2 bases; unmatched bases: 2. The CDR3 is made up of 15 amino acids. CDR3 amino acids: CASSPGLAGQETQYF. The CDR3 nucleotides read TGCGCCAGCAGCCCCGGACTAGCGGGGCAAGAGACCCAGTACTTC.

The table lists this clone with many counts. Other DNA sequences in this specimen translate into the identical CDR3. The rearrangement links TRBV28 to TRBJ1-5; the D gene is possibly TRBD1 (6 bases). In germline, CDR1 is MDHEN, CDR2 SYDVKM. Trimming removed 3 bases at V and 5 bases at J, with 14 bases between. The CDR3 is 15 amino acids. CDR3 nucleotides: TGTGCCAGCAGTTTGCGGGGGGCTGGCGATCAGCCCCAGCATTTT. It codes for CASSLRGAGDQPQHF.

This clone was picked up many times. V gene TRBV7-6 combines with J gene TRBJ1-2, with unresolved D. Germline-derived CDR1 and CDR2 are SGHVS and FNYEAQ. This CDR3 is 13 amino acids long. Trimming took 2 bases from V and 2 from J, leaving 6 bases between them. CDR3 amino acids: CASSLQENYGYTF. CDR3 DNA: TGTGCCAGCAGCTTACAGGAGAACTATGGCTACACCTTC.

A few counts support this clone. V is TRBV28 and J is TRBJ1-5, with 10 bases aligning to TRBD1. V lost 6 bases, J lost 6 bases, and 5 bases stayed unmatched. The CDR3 extends over 14 amino acids. Germline lookup yields CDR1 MDHEN and CDR2 SYDVKM. CDR3 protein: CASSRGQGSQPQHF. The CDR3 DNA sequence: TGTGCCAGCAGCCGGGGACAGGGGAGTCAGCCCCAGCATTTT.

The table lists this clone with a few counts. Given a much more abundant clone one base away, this may be a read error. This chain uses TRBV5-5 with TRBJ2-2, with D perhaps TRBD1 or TRBD2 (5 bases each). The CDR3 covers 13 residues. Germline assignment: CDR1 SGHKS and CDR2 YYEKEE (reference sequence). The chain's CDR3 is CASSPWGTGELLF. In nucleotides, the CDR3 is TGTGCCAGCAGCCCTTGGGGCACCGGGGAGCTGCTTTTT. The variable domain in full, completed from reference TRBV5-5 and TRBJ2-2, reads DAGVTQSPTHLIKTRGQQVTLRCSPISGHKSVSWYQQVLGQGPQFIFQYYEKEERGRGNFPDRFSARQFPNYSSELNVNALLLGDSALYLCASSPWGTGELLFGEGSRLTVL.

This clone occurred once. This rearrangement joins TRBV2 to TRBJ1-6, with TRBD1 as a possible D gene (6 bases). The ends were cut back, 4 bases at V and 0 bases at J, with 10 bases in the middle. The CDR3 contains 16 residues. The germline V gene has CDR1 SNHLY and CDR2 FYNNEI. The CDR3 sequence: CASSGRGISYNSPLHF. The CDR3 nucleotides are TGTGCCAGCAGTGGCAGGGGTATCTCCTATAATTCACCCCTCCACTTT. The entire variable domain, with the rest obtained from reference TRBV2 and TRBJ1-6, is as follows: EPEVTQTPSHQVTQMGQEVILRCVPISNHLYFYWYRQILGQKVEFLVSFYNNEISEKSEIFDDQFSVERPDGSNFTLKIRSTKLEDSAMYFCASSGRGISYNSPLHFGNGTRLTVT.

This clone was seen a few times. A single base separates this from a much larger clone, so it may be a read error. This chain joins TRBV10-3 and TRBJ2-1, with a tentative D call TRBD2 (6 bases). Deletions cut 4 bases from V and 8 bases from J, with 15 bases between. Germline V lookup: CDR1 ENHRY, CDR2 SYGVKD. CDR3 length: 14 amino acids. This chain's CDR3 is CAISGELALDEQFF. CDR3 sequence (DNA): TGTGCCATCAGTGGCGAACTAGCATTGGATGAGCAGTTCTTC.

Ten or more counts support this clone. The chain has TRBV10-1 and TRBJ2-3; the D is unclear. Looked up from germline, CDR1 is WNHNN and CDR2 is SYGVQD (reference sequence). The V gene lost 3 bases and the J gene lost 0 bases, with 4 bases spanning the gap. This CDR3 spans 13 amino acids. CDR3 sequence (DNA): TGCGCCAGCAGTGATAGGAGCACAGATACGCAGTATTTT. This translates into CASSDRSTDTQYF.

This clone occurred many times. Other DNA sequences of this sample code for an identical CDR3. This chain links TRBV7-9 with TRBJ1-2; D gene uncertain. Per the germline V gene, CDR1 is SEHNR and CDR2 is FQNEAQ (reference sequence). V lost 4 bases and J 0 bases, leaving 12 bases between the germline ends. The CDR3 spans 15 residues. CDR3 nucleotides: TGTGCCAGCAGCTCGTACAGAGCTTCTAACTATGGCTACACCTTC. It yields the protein CASSSYRASNYGYTF.

This clone has just a few counts. This may come from a read error, since a much larger clone is one base off. Other DNA variants within this sample encode the same CDR3. The chain joins TRBV6-1 to TRBJ2-7, with 8 bases lining up with TRBD2. This CDR3 spans 15 amino acids. Germline CDR1 reads MNHNS; CDR2 reads SASEGT. The CDR3 loop is CASSDLAGLSYEQYF. For the CDR3, the DNA is TGCGCCAGCAGTGACCTAGCGGGCCTCTCCTACGAACAGTACTTC.

This clone was seen ten or more times. CDR3 residues: CASSGGVGRGYEQYF. CDR3 in DNA: TGTGCCAGCAGCGGGGGGGTCGGCAGGGGGTACGAGCAGTACTTC. This sequence joins TRBV7-6 and TRBJ2-7; D may correspond to TRBD1 or TRBD2 (7 bases each). With 5 bases removed from V and 4 bases from J, the gap between germline ends came to 18 bases. CDR3 length: 15 residues. Germline CDR1 SGHVS, CDR2 FNYEAQ.

This clone was found many times. The V gene is TRBV28, the J gene TRBJ1-1, with D hard to call. CDR1 MDHEN and CDR2 SYDVKM come from the germline V gene. V was pared by 4 bases and J by 3 bases, with 15 bases between. This CDR3 spans 15 amino acids. CDR3 in amino acids: CASSSRQAVYTEAFF. For the CDR3, the DNA is TGTGCCAGCAGTTCACGGCAGGCCGTCTACACTGAAGCTTTCTTT. The entire variable domain, with the rest obtained from reference TRBV28 and TRBJ1-1, is as follows: DVKVTQSSRYLVKRTGEKVFLECVQDMDHENMFWYRQDPGLGLRLIYFSYDVKMKEKGDIPEGYSVSREKKERFSLILESASTNQTSMYLCASSSRQAVYTEAFFGQGTRLTVV.

This clone was counted ten times or more. The gene calls are TRBV30 and TRBJ1-3, with a weak D call TRBD1 (6 bases). The germline V and J ends were trimmed by 2 bases and 0 bases, with 11 bases remaining between them. The CDR3 covers 15 residues. Germline V gene sequence: CDR1 GTSNPN, CDR2 SVGIG (reference sequence). CDR3 bases: TGTGCCTGGAGTCCGGGACACCTCTCTGGAAACACCATATATTTT. It encodes CAWSPGHLSGNTIYF.

This clone is medium-sized by share. The chain joins TRBV28 to TRBJ1-3; the match to TRBD1 covers 7 bases. Germline CDR1 reads MDHEN; CDR2 reads SYDVKM. The trim removed 1 base at V and 2 bases at J, leaving 2 bases unmatched. This CDR3 has 15 amino acids. The CDR3: CASSLYQGAGNTIYF. CDR3 DNA sequence: TGTGCCAGCAGTTTATACCAGGGGGCTGGAAACACCATATATTTT.